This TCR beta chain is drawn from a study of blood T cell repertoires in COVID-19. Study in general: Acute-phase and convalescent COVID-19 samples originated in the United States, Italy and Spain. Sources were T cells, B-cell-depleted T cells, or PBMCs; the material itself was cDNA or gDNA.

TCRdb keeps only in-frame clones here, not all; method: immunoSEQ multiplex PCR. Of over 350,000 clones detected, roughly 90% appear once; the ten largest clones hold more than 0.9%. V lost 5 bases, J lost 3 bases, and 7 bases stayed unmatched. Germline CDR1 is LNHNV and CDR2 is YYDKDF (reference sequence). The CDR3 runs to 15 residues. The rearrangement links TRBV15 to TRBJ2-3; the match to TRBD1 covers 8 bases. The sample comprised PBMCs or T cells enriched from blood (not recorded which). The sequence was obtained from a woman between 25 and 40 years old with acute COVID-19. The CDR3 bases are TGTGCCACCAGCCGAGGACAGGGATCTACAGATACGCAGTATTTT. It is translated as CATSRGQGSTDTQYF. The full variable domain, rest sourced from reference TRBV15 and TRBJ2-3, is DAMVIQNPRYQVTQFGKPVTLSCSQTLNHNVMYWYQQKSSQAPKLLFHYYDKDFNNEADTPDNFQSRRPNTSFCFLDIRSPGLGDTAMYLCATSRGQGSTDTQYFGPGTRLTVL.